Shown below are 22 T cell receptor beta chains from a single sample sequenced in a study of blood T cell repertoires in COVID-19. Sequenced by immunoSEQ multiplex PCR; TCRdb stores in-frame clones only, minus some. Of over 30,000 clones in the sample, less than 95% were seen once. Material: peripheral blood. The source is a man older than 75 with acute or convalescent COVID-19.

The chain links TRBV28 to TRBJ1-4, with a tentative D call TRBD1 (5 bases). Germline loops: CDR1 MDHEN, CDR2 SYDVKM. V lost 5 bases to trimming and J lost 7 bases, with 20 bases between them. The CDR3 has 16 amino acids. The CDR3 nucleotides are TGTGCCAGCAGTAGGCAGGGAGGGTGGGCCGGTGAAAAACTGTTTTTT. Protein product: CASSRQGGWAGEKLFF.

The genes are TRBV5-1 and TRBJ1-6; D gene ambiguous. V was shortened by 0 bases and J by 8 bases, with 12 bases between the two germline ends. The CDR3 has 15 residues. CDR1 and CDR2 from the germline V gene are SGHRS and YFSETQ. The CDR3 region is CASSLGRVEHSPLHF. For the CDR3, the DNA is TGCGCCAGCAGCTTGGGGAGGGTTGAACATTCACCCCTCCACTTT.

The chain couples TRBV5-1 to TRBJ2-6; TRBD1 might be the D (5 bases). Per germline, CDR1 SGHRS and CDR2 YFSETQ. V shed 5 bases and J shed 0 bases, with 6 bases lying between them. The CDR3 loop spans 14 amino acids. CDR3 coding DNA: TGCGCCAGCAGTGACAGCTCTGGGGCCAACGTCCTGACTTTC. Translating gives CASSDSSGANVLTF.

This clone was found once. The chain is built from TRBV7-9 and TRBJ1-1; D is undetermined. Germline loops: CDR1 SEHNR, CDR2 FQNEAQ (reference sequence). The V and J ends lost 1 base and 2 bases respectively, with 14 bases between them. There are 16 residues in the CDR3. Here the CDR3 DNA reads TGTGCCAGCAGCTTAGATGCCAACCGAGCTAACACTGAAGCTTTCTTT. It codes for CASSLDANRANTEAFF.

Only one count was recorded for this clone. V is TRBV24-1 and J is TRBJ2-1, with 7 bases identical to TRBD2. The CDR3 is made up of 16 amino acids. With 4 bases clipped from V and 7 bases from J, the junction kept 12 bases outside the gene matches. Germline assignment: CDR1 KGHDR and CDR2 SFDVKD. CDR3 coding DNA: TGTGCCACCAGTGAGGGGGGGACCAAAATCTCGAATGAGCAGTTCTTC. This encodes CATSEGGTKISNEQFF.

The chain is built from TRBV24-1 and TRBJ1-5; 11 bases align to TRBD1. Germline lookup yields CDR1 KGHDR and CDR2 SFDVKD. This CDR3 comprises 16 residues. J was trimmed by 4 bases and V by 3 bases; bases with no gene match: 4. Here the CDR3 DNA reads TGTGCCACCAGTGATGGGACAGGGGGAGAGAATCAGCCCCAGCATTTT. Its protein product is CATSDGTGGENQPQHF.

V gene TRBV10-3 combines with J gene TRBJ1-4; maybe TRBD1 (5 bases). Germline V CDR1 and CDR2: ENHRY, SYGVKD. V lost 3 bases and J lost 2, with 10 bases in between. The CDR3 runs to 15 residues. CDR3 DNA sequence: TGTGCCATCAGTGAAATTCCAGGGACTAATGAAAAACTGTTTTTT. It is translated as CAISEIPGTNEKLFF.

The chain links TRBV28 to TRBJ1-6, with D possibly matching TRBD1 (6 bases). The V end was cut by 7 bases, the J end by 8 bases, with 15 bases between. CDR3 length: 14 residues. From germline, CDR1 is MDHEN and CDR2 SYDVKM. The CDR3 spells CASTPGVGYSPLHF. The CDR3 DNA reads TGTGCCAGCACCCCAGGGGTAGGTTATTCACCCCTCCACTTT.

The CDR3 is CASSLARGHEQYF. CDR3 DNA: TGCGCCAGCAGCTTGGCCAGGGGCCACGAGCAGTACTTC. This chain uses TRBV5-1 with TRBJ2-7; TRBD1 might be the D (6 bases). The CDR3 extends over 13 amino acids. Germline assignment: CDR1 SGHRS and CDR2 YFSETQ. Deletions cut 0 bases from V and 5 bases from J, with 9 bases between.

The V call is TRBV10-3, the J call TRBJ2-3; 9 bases agree with TRBD2. The CDR3 contains 14 residues. J was trimmed by 1 base and V by 10 bases; bases with no gene match: 6. The germline CDR1 and CDR2 sequences are ENHRY and SYGVKD. The chain's CDR3 is CATTGLARTDTQYF. CDR3 nucleotides: TGTGCCACAACGGGACTAGCCCGCACAGATACGCAGTATTTT.

The genes are TRBV18 and TRBJ2-6; 9 bases fit TRBD1. Germline trimming cut 6 bases from V and 0 bases from J; bases unmatched to any gene: 6. CDR3 length: 17 residues. Germline V CDR1 and CDR2: KGHSH, LQKENI. Written as DNA, the CDR3 is TGTGCCAGCTCCACCGGACAGGGGTTCTCTGGGGCCAACGTCCTGACTTTC. Protein product: CASSTGQGFSGANVLTF.

This chain connects TRBV29-1 to TRBJ2-7, with TRBD1 matching 10 bases. The CDR3 contains 14 residues. The ends lost 4 bases at V and 0 bases at J; junction bases unmatched: 3. Germline V gives CDR1 SQVTM, CDR2 ANQGSEA. CDR3 sequence (DNA): TGCAGCGTTGCGAGGACAGGGGGCTCCTACGAGCAGTACTTC. Amino acids: CSVARTGGSYEQYF.

The rearrangement links TRBV13 to TRBJ1-2; 9 bases match TRBD1. Germline CDR1 is PRHDT and CDR2 is FYEKMQ (reference sequence). Losses at the gene ends were 7 bases for V and 8 bases for J; bases not matched to a gene: 8. CDR3 length equals 13 residues. The CDR3, as DNA: TGTGCCAGCACCCCGGGACAGGGCAGCGGCTACACCTTC. It codes for CASTPGQGSGYTF.

This chain uses TRBV5-1 with TRBJ2-3; 11 bases map to TRBD2. CDR1 is SGHRS, CDR2 YFSETQ, per germline. This CDR3 spans 16 amino acids. Trimming took 3 bases from V and 4 from J; bases not matched to a gene: 7. The CDR3 bases are TGCGCCAGCAGCTCGTCGATTAGCGGGGGGGCAGATACGCAGTATTTT. This codes for CASSSSISGGADTQYF.

J is TRBJ1-1 and V is TRBV7-9; maybe TRBD1 (5 bases). The germline V gene has CDR1 SEHNR and CDR2 FQNEAQ (reference sequence). V lost 5 bases to trimming and J lost 1 base, with 8 bases between them. CDR3 length equals 13 residues. The CDR3 DNA sequence: TGTGCCAGCAGCGAAAGGGGGAACACTGAAGCTTTCTTT. Encoded protein: CASSERGNTEAFF.

This clone was detected only a few times. The chain joins TRBV10-3 to TRBJ2-3, with 12 bases that match TRBD2. The germline V gene has CDR1 ENHRY and CDR2 SYGVKD. CDR3 length equals 16 residues. V trimming: 3 bases; J trimming: 5 bases; junction bases outside the gene matches: 6. For the CDR3, the DNA is TGTGCCATCAGTGAAGCCCTAGCGGGGGGGAGAGATACGCAGTATTTT. It yields the protein CAISEALAGGRDTQYF.

The chain carries TRBV28 and TRBJ2-6; no reliable D call. CDR1 is MDHEN and CDR2 is SYDVKM in the germline V gene. The CDR3 contains 13 residues. V was pared by 8 bases and J by 0 bases, with 5 bases between. CDR3 nucleotide sequence: TGTGCCAGCCGAGCCTCTGGGGCCAACGTCCTGACTTTC. Its translation is CASRASGANVLTF.

The chain combines TRBV5-4 with TRBJ1-2; D perhaps matches TRBD1 (5 bases). Germline V gene lookup returns CDR1 SGHNT and CDR2 YYREEE (reference sequence). CDR3 length: 14 amino acids. Trimming stripped 4 bases from V and 3 bases from J, with 13 bases between. CDR3 coding DNA: TGTGCCAGCAGCCGGGGACTCCTAGACTATGGCTACACCTTC. Residues: CASSRGLLDYGYTF. The variable domain in full, completed from reference TRBV5-4 and TRBJ1-2, reads ETGVTQSPTHLIKTRGQQVTLRCSSQSGHNTVSWYQQALGQGPQFIFQYYREEENGRGNFPPRFSGLQFPNYSSELNVNALELDDSALYLCASSRGLLDYGYTFGSGTRLTVV.

The rearrangement uses TRBV25-1 and TRBJ2-3, with 11 bases lining up with TRBD2. J was trimmed by 0 bases and V by 1 base; bases with no gene match: 6. CDR3 length: 18 amino acids. CDR1 and CDR2 (germline): MGHDK, SYGVNS. The CDR3 nucleotides are TGTGCCAGCAGTGAATCGACTAGCGGGATGGGTAGCACAGATACGCAGTATTTT. This encodes CASSESTSGMGSTDTQYF.

The V call is TRBV30, the J call TRBJ2-4, with 8 bases aligning to TRBD1. CDR3 size: 15 residues. The V gene's germline CDR1 is GTSNPN and CDR2 SVGIG (reference sequence). V lost 3 bases and J lost 6; bases outside the gene matches: 10. The CDR3 protein is CAWRRLPGTGNIQYF. The CDR3 DNA is TGTGCCTGGAGAAGACTTCCCGGGACAGGAAACATTCAGTACTTC. Filled out from reference TRBV30 and TRBJ2-4, the complete variable domain reads SQTIHQWPATLVQPVGSPLSLECTVEGTSNPNLYWYRQAAGRGLQLLFYSVGIGQISSEVPQNLSASRPQDRQFILSSKKLLLSDSGFYLCAWRRLPGTGNIQYFGAGTRLSVL.

A single count supports this clone. The V call is TRBV20-1, the J call TRBJ1-5; D gene unclear. The CDR3 totals 13 residues. The ends were cut back, 3 bases at V and 4 bases at J, with 10 bases in the middle. CDR1 is DFQATT and CDR2 is SNEGSKA in the germline V gene (reference sequence). CDR3: CSASSTKNQPQHF. The CDR3 bases are TGCAGTGCTAGTAGTACAAAAAATCAGCCCCAGCATTTT.

This chain joins TRBV3-1 (or the pseudogene TRBV3-2) and TRBJ2-1; 9 positions agree with TRBD1. V shed 3 bases and J 4 bases; nucleotides not matched to a gene: 4. The CDR3 loop spans 15 amino acids. Looked up from germline, CDR1 is LGHDT and CDR2 is YNNKEL (reference sequence). In nucleotides, the CDR3 is TGTGCCAGCAGCCATAGACAGGGGGTTTACAATGAGCAGTTCTTC. Amino acid sequence: CASSHRQGVYNEQFF.